Following are 18 T cell receptor beta chains from one sample sequenced in a study of T cells after yellow fever vaccination (dated by TCRdb to about 2019). The treatment or condition label corresponds to: live attenuated yellow fever vaccine strain. Libraries came from 5' RACE. The data were produced on an Illumina HiSeq 2500. The public reads were reprocessed in TCRdb via fastp at Q25 and MiXCR, keeping in-frame beta chains. CDR3 protein duplicates are merged, each entry listing the most common genes and DNA. The table for this sample lists a few hundred thousand distinct CDR3 sequences; less than 8.5% of them were counted only once. The top ten hold more than 0.8% of the sample. The starting material was CD4+ T cells sorted from PBMCs, obtained 15 days after the yellow fever booster vaccination. These receptors all come from a man under 40 who received the YFV17D yellow fever vaccine.

In this sample, this clonotype turned up a few times. The chain employs TRBV7-8 and TRBJ2-1; tentative D call: TRBD2 (5 bases). This CDR3 is built from 16 residues. The germline V and J ends were trimmed by 4 bases and 5 bases, with 18 bases remaining between them. Germline loops: CDR1 SGHVS, CDR2 FQNEAQ. The CDR3: CASSYIRGLQNNEQFF. The CDR3 nucleotides are TGTGCCAGCAGCTACATTCGCGGACTGCAGAACAATGAGCAGTTCTTC.

This chain links TRBV20-1 with TRBJ2-5; 7 bases fit TRBD2. Germline CDR1 and CDR2: DFQATT and SNEGSKA (reference sequence). The CDR3 is 15 amino acids. V lost 8 bases and J lost 9; bases outside the gene matches: 21. CDR3 residues: CSTTWEGSFTRSQYF. CDR3 DNA sequence: TGCAGTACCACTTGGGAGGGGTCCTTCACAAGGTCCCAGTACTTC.

This clonotype was seen repeatedly, ten times or more. This chain's CDR3 is CASSFLRWDVETQYF. CDR3 coding DNA: TGTGCCAGCAGCTTCCTCCGGTGGGACGTTGAGACCCAGTACTTC. The chain joins TRBV5-5 to TRBJ2-5; either TRBD1 or TRBD2 may supply D (5 bases each). CDR3 length: 15 residues. Looked up from germline, CDR1 is SGHKS and CDR2 is YYEKEE (reference sequence). V shed 2 bases and J shed 5 bases, with 16 bases lying between them.

This clonotype was seen more than once but under ten times. The V gene is TRBV4-3, the J gene TRBJ2-5, with 8 bases that match TRBD1. The CDR3 has 15 residues. Germline V gene lookup returns CDR1 LGHNA and CDR2 YSLEER. V lost 3 bases, J lost 4 bases, and 7 bases stayed unmatched. The DNA for the CDR3 is TGCGCCAGCAGCCATATCGCCGGGACAGGAGAGACCCAGTACTTC. It codes for CASSHIAGTGETQYF.

This clonotype was recorded a few times. The genes are TRBV28 and TRBJ2-7, with TRBD2 as a possible D gene (5 bases). In germline, CDR1 is MDHEN, CDR2 SYDVKM. The CDR3 spans 10 residues. This CDR3 reads CASAAYEQYF. The CDR3 DNA reads as TGTGCTAGCGCGGCTTACGAGCAGTACTTC.

The sample holds many counts of this clonotype. The chain links TRBV5-5 to TRBJ1-4; 7 nucleotides align to TRBD1. V was clipped by 2 bases and J by 6 bases; unmatched bases: 4. Germline assignment: CDR1 SGHKS and CDR2 YYEKEE (reference sequence). This CDR3 has 14 amino acids. CDR3 protein: CASSFRDSYEKLFF. The CDR3 bases are TGTGCCAGCAGCTTCCGGGACAGTTATGAAAAACTGTTTTTT.

This clonotype has only a few counts. The V and J genes are TRBV15 and TRBJ2-1, with D unresolved. Per the germline V gene, CDR1 is LNHNV and CDR2 is YYDKDF (reference sequence). The V gene lost 3 bases and the J gene lost 5 bases, with 11 bases spanning the gap. This CDR3 region has 14 residues. CDR3 residues: CATSSLRRDNEQFF. The CDR3 DNA follows: TGTGCCACCAGCAGCCTTCGACGGGACAATGAGCAGTTCTTC.

This chain links TRBV18 with TRBJ2-1, with 10 nucleotides matching TRBD1. Looked up from germline, CDR1 is KGHSH and CDR2 is LQKENI. This CDR3 has 16 residues. Unmatched junction bases numbered 9, after V lost 6 bases and J lost 4 bases. The CDR3 nucleotides read TGTGCCAGCTCGCCTAGACAGGGGGCGCGTTACAATGAGCAGTTCTTC. Protein: CASSPRQGARYNEQFF. Combining the CDR3 with reference TRBV18 and TRBJ2-1 gives the whole variable domain NAGVMQNPRHLVRRRGQEARLRCSPMKGHSHVYWYRQLPEEGLKFMVYLQKENIIDESGMPKERFSAEFPKEGPSILRIQQVVRGDSAAYFCASSPRQGARYNEQFFGPGTRLTVL.

Only a few counts were recorded for this clonotype. The rearrangement uses TRBV20-1 and TRBJ1-2, with D possibly matching TRBD1 (5 bases). The CDR3 contains 14 residues. V lost 4 bases, J lost 0 bases, and 12 bases lay in between. CDR1 is DFQATT and CDR2 is SNEGSKA in the germline V gene (reference sequence). The CDR3: CSATGTPTNYGYTF. Here the CDR3 DNA reads TGCAGTGCTACCGGGACGCCGACTAACTATGGCTACACCTTC.

This clonotype was found a few times. The chain employs TRBV5-1 and TRBJ2-7; D may be TRBD1 or TRBD2 (5 bases each). The CDR3 loop spans 15 amino acids. Germline lookup yields CDR1 SGHRS and CDR2 YFSETQ. Trimming took 2 bases from V and 4 from J, leaving 16 bases between them. CDR3 protein: CASSFWPGPNYEQYF. In DNA form, the CDR3 reads TGCGCCAGCAGCTTCTGGCCGGGACCAAATTACGAGCAGTACTTC.

The rearrangement joins TRBV5-1 to TRBJ2-4; 7 bases line up with TRBD1. V trimming: 1 base; J trimming: 0 bases; junction bases outside the gene matches: 19. CDR1 and CDR2 (germline): SGHRS, YFSETQ. This CDR3 has 21 residues. The CDR3 here is CASSLYGTGDPLSLAKNIQYF. As DNA, the CDR3 is TGCGCCAGCAGCTTGTACGGTACAGGGGACCCTCTTTCGCTAGCCAAAAACATTCAGTACTTC.

A few counts support this clonotype. The rearrangement links TRBV4-3 to TRBJ2-5; 7 nucleotides agree with TRBD2. With V trimmed by 0 bases and J by 5 bases, 9 bases remained unmatched. The CDR3 totals 16 residues. Germline loops: CDR1 LGHNA, CDR2 YSLEER. The CDR3 loop reads CASSQDWGRAGETQYF. Here the CDR3 DNA reads TGCGCCAGCAGCCAAGATTGGGGGAGGGCCGGGGAGACCCAGTACTTC.

At least ten counts were recorded for this clonotype. The rearrangement joins TRBV12-3 or TRBV12-4 to TRBJ1-4; TRBD1 aligns across 9 bases. This CDR3 has 16 amino acids. Trimming removed 5 bases from V and 8 bases from J; junction bases left unmatched: 12. CDR3 protein: CASSPGTGLTGEKLFF. DNA of the CDR3: TGTGCCAGCAGTCCTGGGACAGGGCTCACGGGGGAAAAACTGTTTTTT.

Ten or more counts support this clonotype. V gene TRBV7-2 combines with J gene TRBJ2-2; 10 positions agree with TRBD1. CDR1 and CDR2 (germline): SGHTA, FQGNSA. V shed 5 bases and J 6 bases; nucleotides not matched to a gene: 3. CDR3 length: 14 residues. This CDR3 reads CASSLGQGPGELFF. CDR3 nucleotide sequence: TGTGCCAGCAGCCTGGGACAGGGGCCCGGGGAGCTGTTTTTT.

A note on this clonotype: A much larger clone differs from this one at a single base, so this may be a read error. This rearrangement joins TRBV9 to TRBJ2-2, with D possibly TRBD2 on 7 matching bases. Between the trimmed V and J ends, which lost 1 base and 4 bases, there was a span of 11 bases. Germline-derived CDR1 and CDR2 are SGDLS and YYNGEE. The CDR3 covers 15 residues. The CDR3 DNA sequence: TGTGCCAGCAGCGTACCGGGGGGCGGCACCGGGGAGCTGTTTTTT. It codes for CASSVPGGGTGELFF.

The chain is built from TRBV4-2 and TRBJ2-5, with 8 positions matching TRBD2. J lost 2 bases, V lost 8 bases, and 7 bases had no gene match. The CDR3 has 14 amino acids. CDR1 and CDR2 (germline): LGHNA, YNFKEQ. CDR3 coding DNA: TGTGCCAGCTTCCCCGGGGGGGCTCAAGAGACCCAGTACTTC. As protein: CASFPGGAQETQYF.

Many counts were recorded for this clonotype. V is TRBV6-2 or TRBV6-3 and J is TRBJ2-5; D is ambiguous. With 2 bases removed from V and 7 bases from J, the gap between germline ends came to 5 bases. Germline loops: CDR1 MNHEY, CDR2 SVGEGT. There are 11 residues in the CDR3. The CDR3 DNA reads as TGTGCCAGCAGTTACGGGGTGACCCAGTACTTC. Encoded protein: CASSYGVTQYF.

This clonotype has a handful of counts. The chain couples TRBV6-2 or TRBV6-3 to TRBJ2-2; no definite D call. The CDR3 runs 11 residues. Germline CDR1 is MNHEY and CDR2 is SVGEGT. V lost 10 bases, J lost 6 bases, and 9 bases lay in between. The CDR3 here is CATNSAGELFF. The CDR3 region has the DNA TGTGCCACCAACAGTGCCGGGGAGCTGTTTTTT.